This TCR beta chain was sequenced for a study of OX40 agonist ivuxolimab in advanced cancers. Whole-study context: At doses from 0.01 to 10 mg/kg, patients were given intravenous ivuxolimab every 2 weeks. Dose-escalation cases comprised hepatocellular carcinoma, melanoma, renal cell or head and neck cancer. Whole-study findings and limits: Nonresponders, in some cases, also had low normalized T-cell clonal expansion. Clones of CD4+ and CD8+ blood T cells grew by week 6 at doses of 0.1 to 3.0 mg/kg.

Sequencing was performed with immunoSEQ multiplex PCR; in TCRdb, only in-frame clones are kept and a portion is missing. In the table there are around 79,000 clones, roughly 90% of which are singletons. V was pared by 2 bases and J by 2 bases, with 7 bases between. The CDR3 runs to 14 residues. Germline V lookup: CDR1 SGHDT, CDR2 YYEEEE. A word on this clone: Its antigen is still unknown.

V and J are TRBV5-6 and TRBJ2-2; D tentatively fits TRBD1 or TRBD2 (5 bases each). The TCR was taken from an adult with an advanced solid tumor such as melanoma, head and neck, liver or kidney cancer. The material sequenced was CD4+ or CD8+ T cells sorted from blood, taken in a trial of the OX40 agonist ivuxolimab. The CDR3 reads CASSFGANTGELFF. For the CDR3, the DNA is TGTGCCAGCAGCTTCGGGGCAAACACCGGGGAGCTGTTTTTT.